This TCR beta chain was identified in a study of OX40 agonist ivuxolimab in advanced cancers. General study points: The 0.1-3.0 mg/kg partial responders had among the lowest clonal expansion. In a subset of nonresponders, normalized T-cell clonal expansion was also low.

CDR3 size: 13 residues. V lost 7 bases and J 1 base, leaving 10 bases between the germline ends. Germline CDR1 SNHLY, CDR2 FYNNEI. Sequencing used immunoSEQ multiplex PCR; TCRdb keeps in-frame clones, though not all of them. The sample contains some 99,000 clones, 87% of which appear only once. This clone was picked up a small number of times. Its antigen is still unknown. Researchers took blood at baseline, on cycle 4 day 1, and on cycle 7 day 1. The chain combines TRBV2 with TRBJ1-1; tentative D call: TRBD1 (6 bases). The sequencing here drew on CD4+ or CD8+ T cells sorted from blood, taken in a trial of the OX40 agonist ivuxolimab. The clonotype comes from an adult with an advanced solid tumor such as melanoma, head and neck, liver or kidney cancer. CDR3 bases: TGTGCCAGCACCGTACAGGGGAACACTGAAGCTTTCTTT. Protein: CASTVQGNTEAFF.